The entry that follows covers one T cell receptor (beta chain) sequence. Its cognate antigen is unknown. CDR3 size: 14 residues. The data stem from a study of blood T cells in healthy people across ages. Combining a sample-barcoded 5' primer with a J-beta primer mix, a second PCR ran for roughly 6 to 11 cycles. Using its own MiXCR run on the 5' RACE reads, TCRdb lists one record per CDR3 protein. Here the sample spans some 1.4 million distinct CDR3 sequences, 40% to 50% being singletons. General study points: Roughly linear age-related decline in beta diversity appeared, significant by age 40. It was the long-lived donors that had more naive CD4+ cells and higher diversity than aged donors.

The source is a woman younger than 35 in good health. The V gene is TRBV23-1, the J gene TRBJ2-7, with D maybe TRBD1 (6 bases). Near its end, the DNA agrees better with TRBJ2-5, so the J call may be wrong. TRBV23-1 qualifies as an ORF whose function is uncertain. Sequences were obtained from blood. The CDR3 DNA sequence: TGCGCCAGCAGTCAACCGAAACAGGGAGAGACCCAGTACTTC. This encodes CASSQPKQGETQYF.